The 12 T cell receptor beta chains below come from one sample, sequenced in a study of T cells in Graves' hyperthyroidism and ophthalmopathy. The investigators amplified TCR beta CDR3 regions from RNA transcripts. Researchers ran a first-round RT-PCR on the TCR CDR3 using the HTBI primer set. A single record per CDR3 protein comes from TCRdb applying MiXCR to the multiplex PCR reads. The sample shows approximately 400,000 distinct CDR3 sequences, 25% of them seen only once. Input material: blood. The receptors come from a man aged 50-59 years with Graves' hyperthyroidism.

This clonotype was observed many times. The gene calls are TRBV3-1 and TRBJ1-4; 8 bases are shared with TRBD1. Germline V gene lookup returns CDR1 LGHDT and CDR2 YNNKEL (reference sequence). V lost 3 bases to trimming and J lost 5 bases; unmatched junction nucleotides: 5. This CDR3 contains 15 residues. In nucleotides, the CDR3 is TGTGCCAGCAGCCACTGGGGACAGGAGAATGAAAAACTGTTTTTT. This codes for CASSHWGQENEKLFF.

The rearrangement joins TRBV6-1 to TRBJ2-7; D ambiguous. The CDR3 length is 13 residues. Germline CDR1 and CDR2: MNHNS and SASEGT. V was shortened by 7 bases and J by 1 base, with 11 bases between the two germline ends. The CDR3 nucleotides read TGTGCCAGCACCGGTGCAGCATCCTACGAGCAGTACTTC. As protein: CASTGAASYEQYF.

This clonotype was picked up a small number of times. The CDR3 nucleotides are TGTGCCAGCAGCGTCGGGACTAGCGAGATATGGGATACGCAGTATTTT. Protein product: CASSVGTSEIWDTQYF. This rearrangement joins TRBV9 to TRBJ2-3; 10 bases agree with TRBD2. CDR1 and CDR2 (germline): SGDLS, YYNGEE. CDR3 size: 16 residues. Germline trimming cut 2 bases from V and 6 bases from J; bases unmatched to any gene: 9.

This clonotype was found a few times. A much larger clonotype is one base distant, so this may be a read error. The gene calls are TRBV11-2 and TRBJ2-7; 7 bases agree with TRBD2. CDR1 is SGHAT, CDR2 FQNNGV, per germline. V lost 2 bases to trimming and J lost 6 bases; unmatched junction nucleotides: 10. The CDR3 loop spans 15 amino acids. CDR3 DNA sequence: TGTGCCAGCAGCTTACTGGCTGGCGGGAGTTCCGAGCAGTACTTC. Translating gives CASSLLAGGSSEQYF.

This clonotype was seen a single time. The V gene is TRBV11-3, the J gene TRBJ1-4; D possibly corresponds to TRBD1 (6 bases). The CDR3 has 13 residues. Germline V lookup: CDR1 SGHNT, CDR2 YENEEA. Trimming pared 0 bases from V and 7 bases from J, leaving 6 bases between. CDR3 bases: TGTGCCAGCAGCTTAGAGACAGGTGAAAAACTGTTTTTT. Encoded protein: CASSLETGEKLFF.

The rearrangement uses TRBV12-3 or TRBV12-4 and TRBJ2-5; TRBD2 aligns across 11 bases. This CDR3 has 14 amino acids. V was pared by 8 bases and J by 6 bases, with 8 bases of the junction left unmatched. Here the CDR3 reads CASAITSGRKTQYF. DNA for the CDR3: TGTGCCAGCGCTATTACTAGCGGGAGAAAGACCCAGTACTTC.

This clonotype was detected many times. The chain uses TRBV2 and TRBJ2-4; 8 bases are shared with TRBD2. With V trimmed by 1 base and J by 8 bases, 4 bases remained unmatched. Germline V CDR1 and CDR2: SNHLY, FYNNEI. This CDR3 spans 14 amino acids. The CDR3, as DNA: TGTGCCAGCAGTGAAGGGGGACTAGTTGACATTCAGTACTTC. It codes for CASSEGGLVDIQYF. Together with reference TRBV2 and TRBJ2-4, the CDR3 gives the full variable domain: EPEVTQTPSHQVTQMGQEVILRCVPISNHLYFYWYRQILGQKVEFLVSFYNNEISEKSEIFDDQFSVERPDGSNFTLKIRSTKLEDSAMYFCASSEGGLVDIQYFGAGTRLSVL.

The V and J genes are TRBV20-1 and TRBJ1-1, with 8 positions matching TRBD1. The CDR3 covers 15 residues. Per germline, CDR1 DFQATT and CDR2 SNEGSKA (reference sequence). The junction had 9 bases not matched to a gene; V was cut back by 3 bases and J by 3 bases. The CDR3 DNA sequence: TGCAGTGCTAGCACCACTAGGACAGGGCACACTGAAGCTTTCTTT. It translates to CSASTTRTGHTEAFF.

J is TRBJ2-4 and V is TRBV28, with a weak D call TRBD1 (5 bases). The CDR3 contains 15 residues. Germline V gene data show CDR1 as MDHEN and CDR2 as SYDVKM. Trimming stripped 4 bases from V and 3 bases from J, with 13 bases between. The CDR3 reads CASSSGPPSKNIQYF. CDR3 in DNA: TGTGCCAGCAGTTCAGGGCCCCCGAGCAAAAACATTCAGTACTTC.

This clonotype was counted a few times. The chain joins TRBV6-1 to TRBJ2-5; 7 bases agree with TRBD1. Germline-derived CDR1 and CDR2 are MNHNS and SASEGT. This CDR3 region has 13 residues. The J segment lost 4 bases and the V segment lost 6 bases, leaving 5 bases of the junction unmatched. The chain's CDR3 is CASSSRGLETQYF. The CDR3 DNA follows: TGTGCCAGCAGCTCAAGGGGGCTAGAGACCCAGTACTTC.

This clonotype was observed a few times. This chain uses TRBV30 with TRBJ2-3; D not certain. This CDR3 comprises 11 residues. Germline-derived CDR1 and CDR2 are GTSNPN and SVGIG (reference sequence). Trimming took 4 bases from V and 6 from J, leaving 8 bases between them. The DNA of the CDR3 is TGTGCCTGGACAAGATCGGATACGCAGTATTTT. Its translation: CAWTRSDTQYF.

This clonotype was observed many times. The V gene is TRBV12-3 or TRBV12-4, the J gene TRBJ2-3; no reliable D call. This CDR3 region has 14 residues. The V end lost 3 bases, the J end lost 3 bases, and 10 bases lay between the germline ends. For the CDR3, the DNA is TGTGCCAGCAGTTTCCCCCCGTATACAGATACGCAGTATTTT. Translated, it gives CASSFPPYTDTQYF.